Each of the 10 T cell receptor beta chains below was sequenced from the same sample in a study of T cells in Graves' hyperthyroidism and ophthalmopathy (dated by TCRdb to between 2019 and 2020). The library was built by means of multiplex PCR. The sequencing machine was an Illumina HiSeq 2000. The TCR beta CDR3 regions were amplified from RNA transcripts. For the first round of RT-PCR on the TCR CDR3, the HTBI primer set was used together with the Qiagen OneStep RT-PCR kit. The public reads were reanalyzed by TCRdb: fastp trimming at Q25, MiXCR alignment, in-frame beta chains only. Every distinct CDR3 protein forms one entry, paired with its most common genes and DNA. This sample gives under 600,000 distinct CDR3 sequences in total; roughly a sixth of them show up just once. About 3.5% of the sample is in the top ten clones. Sequenced sample: blood. All receptors come from a woman aged 40 to 55 with Graves' ophthalmopathy.

This clonotype was seen ten or more times. The rearrangement links TRBV20-1 to TRBJ1-1, with a tentative D call TRBD1 (5 bases). Germline CDR1 is DFQATT and CDR2 is SNEGSKA (reference sequence). The CDR3 length is 14 residues. Trimming removed 6 bases at V and 3 bases at J, with 17 bases between. CDR3 in DNA: TGCAGTGCCCCTGGGGGACGATCGGACACTGAAGCTTTCTTT. Its protein product is CSAPGGRSDTEAFF.

This clonotype was counted at least ten times. The V gene is TRBV28, the J gene TRBJ2-1, with 13 bases identical to TRBD2. Germline values: CDR1 MDHEN, CDR2 SYDVKM. This CDR3 has 20 residues. V lost 2 bases, J lost 3 bases, and 13 bases stayed unmatched. The CDR3 DNA follows: TGTGCCAGCAGTTTAGCACAGGGACACAGGACTAGCGGGAGCTACAATGAGCAGTTCTTC. Its translation: CASSLAQGHRTSGSYNEQFF.

V gene TRBV11-2 combines with J gene TRBJ2-2; D ambiguous. CDR3 length equals 15 residues. V lost 5 bases, J lost 4 bases, and 14 bases lay in between. Germline V gives CDR1 SGHAT, CDR2 FQNNGV. CDR3 sequence reads: CASSPAHPITGELFF. The CDR3 coding sequence is TGTGCCAGCAGCCCCGCGCACCCAATCACCGGGGAGCTGTTTTTT. Based on the CDR3 plus reference TRBV11-2 and TRBJ2-2, the full variable domain is EAGVAQSPRYKIIEKRQSVAFWCNPISGHATLYWYQQILGQGPKLLIQFQNNGVVDDSQLPKDRFSAERLKGVDSTLKIQPAKLEDSAVYLCASSPAHPITGELFFGEGSRLTVL.

This clonotype has a count of ten or more. This chain uses TRBV6-5 with TRBJ2-1, with D unclear. The CDR3 spans 14 residues. Germline values: CDR1 MNHEY, CDR2 SVGAGI. The V end lost 2 bases, the J end lost 4 bases, and 9 bases lay between the germline ends. The CDR3 sequence: CASSYRDKYNEQFF. DNA for the CDR3: TGTGCCAGCAGTTACAGAGACAAATACAATGAGCAGTTCTTC.

This clonotype was seen at least ten times. This sequence joins TRBV6-1 and TRBJ2-7, with D possibly being TRBD2 (6 bases). Trimming removed 4 bases at V and 0 bases at J, with 16 bases between. The CDR3 contains 16 residues. Germline lookup yields CDR1 MNHNS and CDR2 SASEGT. CDR3 loop: CASSVLLGGNSYEQYF. In nucleotides, the CDR3 is TGTGCCAGCAGTGTTCTCCTAGGAGGGAACTCCTACGAGCAGTACTTC.

At least ten counts were recorded for this clonotype. The chain couples TRBV10-2 to TRBJ2-7, with 8 bases matching TRBD1. This CDR3 contains 15 residues. V was pared by 4 bases and J by 4 bases, with 9 bases of the junction left unmatched. Germline CDR1 and CDR2: WSHSY and SAAADI. CDR3 coding DNA: TGCGCCAGCAGTGCCGGACAGGGTAAAGTGTACGAGCAGTACTTC. This encodes CASSAGQGKVYEQYF.

This clonotype turned up a few times. This sequence joins TRBV4-2 and TRBJ1-3; D possibly corresponds to TRBD1 (6 bases). The CDR3 contains 16 residues. The V gene's germline CDR1 is LGHNA and CDR2 YNFKEQ. V lost 1 base, J lost 2 bases, and 12 bases lay in between. The CDR3 nucleotides read TGTGCCAGCAGCCAAGGAGCAGGGGACCCTGGAAACACCATATATTTT. Translation gives CASSQGAGDPGNTIYF.

This clonotype has ten or more counts. The J gene is TRBJ2-7, the V gene TRBV11-2; 8 nucleotides agree with TRBD1. The germline CDR1 and CDR2 sequences are SGHAT and FQNNGV. Trimming at V came to 4 bases and at J to 0 bases, leaving 5 bases not matched to a gene. The CDR3 covers 15 residues. CDR3 in amino acids: CASSSGQGPSYEQYF. The CDR3, as DNA: TGTGCCAGCAGCTCAGGACAGGGTCCCTCCTACGAGCAGTACTTC.

This chain links TRBV18 with TRBJ2-5, with D possibly matching TRBD1 (5 bases). This CDR3 is built from 15 residues. Germline assignment: CDR1 KGHSH and CDR2 LQKENI. V was trimmed by 0 bases and J by 4 bases, leaving 12 bases between them. CDR3 coding DNA: TGTGCCAGCTCACCACCGAGTCGTCAGGGAGAGACCCAGTACTTC. It specifies CASSPPSRQGETQYF.

The sample holds many counts of this clonotype. The J gene is TRBJ1-5, the V gene TRBV20-1; a possible D gene is TRBD1 (5 bases). Germline loops: CDR1 DFQATT, CDR2 SNEGSKA (reference sequence). This CDR3 has 14 residues. The V end was cut by 1 base, the J end by 5 bases, with 12 bases between. CDR3 sequence reads: CSARGTGEYQPQHF. Here the CDR3 DNA reads TGCAGTGCTAGAGGGACGGGGGAGTATCAGCCCCAGCATTTT.